This entry lists 17 T cell receptor beta chains sequenced from one sample in a study of CD8+ T cells in alopecia areata. cDNA serving as the sequencing template came from extracted, reverse transcribed RNA. Profiled with immunoSEQ multiplex PCR; TCRdb holds only in-frame clones, not every one. The repertoire holds 45,000 to 70,000 clones, with around 97% as singletons. This sample comprised CD8+ T cells sorted from blood, obtained at week 0. The receptors here all came from a human donor with alopecia areata.

This clone was observed once. V usage is TRBV19 and J usage is TRBJ2-3; 8 nucleotides agree with TRBD2. This CDR3 spans 15 amino acids. The ends lost 5 bases at V and 2 bases at J; junction bases unmatched: 6. Germline CDR1 is LNHDA and CDR2 is SQIVND (reference sequence). In DNA, the CDR3 is TGTGCCAGTAGTTCGCGGGGGGAACCCACAGATACGCAGTATTTT. As protein: CASSSRGEPTDTQYF.

The chain is built from TRBV6-6 and TRBJ1-6; unclear D gene. The V gene lost 8 bases and the J gene lost 5 bases, with 13 bases spanning the gap. The germline gives CDR1 MNHNY, CDR2 SVGAGI (reference sequence). The CDR3 is 14 amino acids. This chain's CDR3 is CASSGGGHNSPLHF. The CDR3 DNA sequence: TGTGCCAGCTCAGGAGGCGGACATAATTCACCCCTCCACTTT.

This clone was picked up one time. The chain employs TRBV2 and TRBJ1-2; 10 bases agree with TRBD1. V lost 5 bases, J lost 2 bases, and 8 bases stayed unmatched. Looked up from germline, CDR1 is SNHLY and CDR2 is FYNNEI. This CDR3 is built from 16 residues. Here the CDR3 reads CASSSSPGQGNYGYTF. DNA for the CDR3: TGTGCCAGCAGTTCTTCCCCGGGACAGGGGAACTATGGCTACACCTTC.

The CDR3: CASSLVQANSYNEQFF. In DNA form, the CDR3 reads TGTGCCAGCAGCTTAGTGCAGGCGAACTCCTACAATGAGCAGTTCTTC. This sequence joins TRBV7-9 and TRBJ2-1, with no clear D. This CDR3 is 16 amino acids long. Between the trimmed V and J ends, which lost 1 base and 0 bases, there was a span of 10 bases. The V gene's germline CDR1 is SEHNR and CDR2 FQNEAQ (reference sequence).

This clone was recorded once. The chain joins TRBV2 to TRBJ2-2, with a weak D call TRBD2 (5 bases). The V gene lost 0 bases and the J gene lost 6 bases, with 20 bases spanning the gap. The length of the CDR3 is 18 residues. Per germline, CDR1 SNHLY and CDR2 FYNNEI. The CDR3 coding sequence is TGTGCCAGCAGTGAAGCGCTTTGGGCAGGAGGCACACCCGGGGAGCTGTTTTTT. It is translated as CASSEALWAGGTPGELFF.

V is TRBV10-3 and J is TRBJ1-5, with 8 bases fitting TRBD1. Germline lookup yields CDR1 ENHRY and CDR2 SYGVKD. The CDR3 runs 15 residues. V trimming: 2 bases; J trimming: 6 bases; junction bases outside the gene matches: 6. The CDR3 protein is CAISEPDRAGQPQHF. The CDR3 bases are TGTGCCATCAGTGAGCCGGACAGGGCAGGTCAGCCCCAGCATTTT.

The CDR3 region has the DNA TGTGCCAGCAGCCAGACTAGCGGGGGGCCACAAGAGACCCAGTACTTC. Residues: CASSQTSGGPQETQYF. This rearrangement joins TRBV7-9 to TRBJ2-5, with 13 bases lining up with TRBD2. CDR3 size: 16 residues. Germline trimming cut 5 bases from V and 2 bases from J; bases unmatched to any gene: 5. Germline loops: CDR1 SEHNR, CDR2 FQNEAQ (reference sequence).

The table lists this clone with a count of one. The rearrangement uses TRBV2 and TRBJ2-7, with D hard to call. Between the trimmed V and J ends, which lost 3 bases and 0 bases, there was a span of 9 bases. In germline, CDR1 is SNHLY, CDR2 FYNNEI. The length of the CDR3 is 14 residues. For the CDR3, the DNA is TGTGCCAGCAGTGATCCGAGGAACTCCTACGAGCAGTACTTC. The encoded protein is CASSDPRNSYEQYF.

The chain links TRBV5-1 to TRBJ2-3; D gene unclear. The germline V gene has CDR1 SGHRS and CDR2 YFSETQ. CDR3 length: 17 residues. Trimming stripped 4 bases from V and 3 bases from J, with 21 bases between. This chain's CDR3 is CASSHILTGEGTDTQYF. The CDR3 bases are TGCGCCAGCAGCCACATTTTGACTGGGGAAGGAACAGATACGCAGTATTTT.

The gene calls are TRBV7-9 and TRBJ2-3, with TRBD2 identical over 12 bases. V shed 3 bases, J shed 4 bases, and the junction held 5 bases outside the gene matches. This CDR3 is 16 amino acids long. In germline, CDR1 is SEHNR, CDR2 FQNEAQ (reference sequence). CDR3 region: CASSLTSGGIPDTQYF. The DNA for the CDR3 is TGTGCCAGCAGCTTGACTAGCGGGGGAATTCCAGATACGCAGTATTTT.

The rearrangement links TRBV7-9 to TRBJ2-7; 8 bases line up with TRBD1. Germline CDR1 and CDR2: SEHNR and FQNEAQ (reference sequence). Unmatched junction bases numbered 14, after V lost 4 bases and J lost 3 bases. The CDR3 has 17 residues. CDR3 bases: TGTGCCAGCAGCTCTCCCCTAACCGGGACAGGCGACTACGAGCAGTACTTC. It is translated as CASSSPLTGTGDYEQYF.

About this clone: The same CDR3 also results from other DNA sequences found in this sample. The rearrangement uses TRBV5-1 and TRBJ1-1; D is uncertain. The CDR3 runs to 14 residues. Trimming left V 0 bases short and J 2 bases short, with 8 bases between. Per germline, CDR1 SGHRS and CDR2 YFSETQ. The CDR3 DNA is TGCGCCAGCAGCTTGGGGCGAGGTAACACTGAAGCTTTCTTT. This codes for CASSLGRGNTEAFF. The variable domain in full, with the rest retrieved from reference TRBV5-1 and TRBJ1-1, is KAGVTQTPRYLIKTRGQQVTLSCSPISGHRSVSWYQQTPGQGLQFLFEYFSETQRNKGNFPGRFSGRQFSNSRSEMNVSTLELGDSALYLCASSLGRGNTEAFFGQGTRLTVV.

The J gene is TRBJ2-1, the V gene TRBV4-3, with TRBD1 identical over 8 bases. CDR1 LGHNA and CDR2 YSLEER come from the germline V gene. This CDR3 is built from 15 residues. With 4 bases clipped from V and 4 bases from J, the junction kept 6 bases outside the gene matches. The CDR3 protein is CASSPDRDRYNEQFF. CDR3 nucleotide sequence: TGCGCCAGCAGCCCAGACCGGGACAGGTACAATGAGCAGTTCTTC.

The genes are TRBV5-5 and TRBJ2-7, with 7 bases aligning to TRBD1. Germline values: CDR1 SGHKS, CDR2 YYEKEE (reference sequence). The length of the CDR3 is 15 residues. Unmatched junction bases numbered 8, after V lost 4 bases and J lost 1 base. The chain's CDR3 is CASSPPGTVSYEQYF. In nucleotides, the CDR3 is TGTGCCAGCAGCCCCCCAGGGACAGTATCCTACGAGCAGTACTTC.

J is TRBJ2-5 and V is TRBV5-1, with no clear D. The CDR3 covers 15 residues. Germline CDR1 SGHRS, CDR2 YFSETQ. Deletions cut 4 bases from V and 1 base from J, with 14 bases between. In nucleotides, the CDR3 is TGCGCCAGCAGCCCCTGGCCCGTCTTCCAAGAGACCCAGTACTTC. Translating gives CASSPWPVFQETQYF.

The chain combines TRBV28 with TRBJ1-1; D ambiguous. There are 15 residues in the CDR3. Trimming shortened V by 2 bases and J by 1 base, and 11 bases separated the two germline ends. The germline CDR1 and CDR2 sequences are MDHEN and SYDVKM. The DNA for the CDR3 is TGTGCCAGCAGTTTAGGTGGCAGATCGAACACTGAAGCTTTCTTT. It encodes CASSLGGRSNTEAFF.

The J gene is TRBJ1-1, the V gene TRBV27; 8 bases align to TRBD1. V was clipped by 4 bases and J by 1 base; unmatched bases: 11. CDR3 size: 17 residues. CDR1 and CDR2 (germline): MNHEY, SMNVEV (reference sequence). The CDR3 DNA follows: TGTGCCAGCAGTTCCAAAACCGCCGACAGGGGGAACACTGAAGCTTTCTTT. Translation: CASSSKTADRGNTEAFF.